This T cell receptor beta chain was recorded in a study of blood T cell repertoires in COVID-19. The germline V gene has CDR1 LNHDA and CDR2 SQIVND (reference sequence). After removal of 8 bases from V and 4 bases from J, the junction contained 18 bases not matched to a gene. The CDR3 spans 17 residues. Profiling relied on immunoSEQ multiplex PCR, and the TCRdb table lists in-frame clones only, not all of them. The profile shows about 88,000 clones, 72% of them singletons. This receptor was identified in a woman between 55 and 75 years old in a cohort sampled during active or convalescent COVID-19. The gene calls are TRBV19 and TRBJ2-3; 7 bases are shared with TRBD1. Sequencing was performed on peripheral blood. The CDR3 loop is CASAPDRANDFADTQYF. The CDR3 nucleotides are TGTGCCAGTGCCCCCGACAGGGCCAACGATTTTGCAGATACGCAGTATTTT.